This T cell receptor (beta chain) was recorded in a study of T cells expressing NK-cell markers. Beta-chain TCR cDNA was generated via 5'RACE template switching with UMIs. After re-calling the 5' RACE reads, TCRdb lists one entry per CDR3 protein, DNA absent. The sample totals approximately 420,000 distinct CDR3 sequences; its top ten clones hold about 11%. Germline V gene lookup returns CDR1 KGHSH and CDR2 LQKENI. CDR3 size: 11 residues. The TCR comes from a woman in her forties or fifties in good health. Sequencing used blood T cells: a sorted CD56 or NKG2C T cell subset, CD4+ or CD8+ T cells, or bulk PBMC T cells (not recorded which). The chain carries TRBV18 and TRBJ2-5. The CDR3 loop is CASSPQETQYF.